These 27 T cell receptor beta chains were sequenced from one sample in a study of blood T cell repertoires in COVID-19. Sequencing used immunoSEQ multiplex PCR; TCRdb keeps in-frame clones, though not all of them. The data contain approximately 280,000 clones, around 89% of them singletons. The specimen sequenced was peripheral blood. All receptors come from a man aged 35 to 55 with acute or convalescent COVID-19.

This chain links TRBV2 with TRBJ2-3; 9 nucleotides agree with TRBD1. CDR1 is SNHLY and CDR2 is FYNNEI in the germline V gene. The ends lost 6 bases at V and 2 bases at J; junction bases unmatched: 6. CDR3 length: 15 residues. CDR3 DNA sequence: TGTGCCAGCAGAGCGACAGGGGGTCTCACAGATACGCAGTATTTT. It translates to CASRATGGLTDTQYF. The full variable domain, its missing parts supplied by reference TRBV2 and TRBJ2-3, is EPEVTQTPSHQVTQMGQEVILRCVPISNHLYFYWYRQILGQKVEFLVSFYNNEISEKSEIFDDQFSVERPDGSNFTLKIRSTKLEDSAMYFCASRATGGLTDTQYFGPGTRLTVL.

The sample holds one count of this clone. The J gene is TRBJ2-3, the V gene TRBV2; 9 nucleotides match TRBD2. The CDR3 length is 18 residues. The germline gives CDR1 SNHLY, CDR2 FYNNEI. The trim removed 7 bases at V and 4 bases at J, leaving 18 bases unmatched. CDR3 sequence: CASNVKIGGGALADTQYF. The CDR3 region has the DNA TGTGCCAGCAATGTAAAGATCGGCGGGGGGGCCTTGGCAGATACGCAGTATTTT.

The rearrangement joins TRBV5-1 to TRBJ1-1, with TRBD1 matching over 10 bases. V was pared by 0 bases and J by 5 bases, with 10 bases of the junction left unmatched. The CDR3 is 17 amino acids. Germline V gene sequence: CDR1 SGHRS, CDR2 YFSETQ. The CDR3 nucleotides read TGCGCCAGCAGCTTGGGACCGATCGGGACAGGGGAAACTGAAGCTTTCTTT. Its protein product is CASSLGPIGTGETEAFF. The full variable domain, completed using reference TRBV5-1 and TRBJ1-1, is KAGVTQTPRYLIKTRGQQVTLSCSPISGHRSVSWYQQTPGQGLQFLFEYFSETQRNKGNFPGRFSGRQFSNSRSEMNVSTLELGDSALYLCASSLGPIGTGETEAFFGQGTRLTVV.

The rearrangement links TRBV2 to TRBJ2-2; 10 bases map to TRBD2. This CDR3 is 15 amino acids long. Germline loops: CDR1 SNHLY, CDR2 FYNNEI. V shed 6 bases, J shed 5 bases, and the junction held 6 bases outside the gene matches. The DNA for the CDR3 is TGTGCCAGCAGCGAAACTAGCGGGGTAACCGGGGAGCTGTTTTTT. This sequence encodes CASSETSGVTGELFF.

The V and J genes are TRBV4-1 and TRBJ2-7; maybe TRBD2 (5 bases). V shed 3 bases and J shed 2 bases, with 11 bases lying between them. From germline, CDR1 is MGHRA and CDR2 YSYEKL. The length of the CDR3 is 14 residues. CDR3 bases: TGCGCCAGCAGCCATGGCGGGTCACCCTACGAGCAGTACTTC. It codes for CASSHGGSPYEQYF.

CDR3 protein: CASSAAGSILNEQFF. The CDR3 nucleotides read TGTGCCAGCAGCGCCGCGGGCTCTATCCTTAATGAGCAGTTCTTC. The chain couples TRBV9 to TRBJ2-1; the D gene is possibly TRBD2 (5 bases). V was shortened by 3 bases and J by 7 bases, with 17 bases between the two germline ends. CDR3 length equals 15 residues. The germline CDR1 and CDR2 sequences are SGDLS and YYNGEE.

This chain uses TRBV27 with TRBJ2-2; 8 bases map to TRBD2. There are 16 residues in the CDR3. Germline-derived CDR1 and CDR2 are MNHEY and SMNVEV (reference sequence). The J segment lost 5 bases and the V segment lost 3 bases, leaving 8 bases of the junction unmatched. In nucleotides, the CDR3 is TGTGCCAGCAGTTTCTTCGGGGGGGCCTCGACCGGGGAGCTGTTTTTT. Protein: CASSFFGGASTGELFF.

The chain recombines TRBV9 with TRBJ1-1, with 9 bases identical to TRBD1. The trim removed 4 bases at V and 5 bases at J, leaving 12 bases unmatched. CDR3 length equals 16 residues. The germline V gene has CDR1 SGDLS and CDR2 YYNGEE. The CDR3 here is CASSSNRGRGLTEAFF. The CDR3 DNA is TGTGCCAGCAGCTCAAACAGGGGGCGCGGATTGACTGAAGCTTTCTTT.

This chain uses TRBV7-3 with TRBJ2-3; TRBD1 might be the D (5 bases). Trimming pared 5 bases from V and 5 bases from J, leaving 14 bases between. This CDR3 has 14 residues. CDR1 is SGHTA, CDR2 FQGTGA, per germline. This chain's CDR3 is CASSLLGEKDTQYF. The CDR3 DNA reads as TGTGCCAGCAGCCTATTAGGGGAAAAAGATACGCAGTATTTT.

Here the CDR3 DNA reads TGTGCCAGCACCTGGACAGGGGACTACGAGCAGTACTTC. This encodes CASTWTGDYEQYF. The chain uses TRBV2 and TRBJ2-7, with 9 nucleotides matching TRBD1. The CDR3 is 13 amino acids. J was trimmed by 3 bases and V by 7 bases; bases with no gene match: 4. Germline V gene data show CDR1 as SNHLY and CDR2 as FYNNEI.

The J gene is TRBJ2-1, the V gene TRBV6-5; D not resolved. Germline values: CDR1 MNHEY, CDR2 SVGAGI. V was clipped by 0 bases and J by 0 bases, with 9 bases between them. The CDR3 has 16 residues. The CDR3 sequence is CASSYSVAYSYNEQFF. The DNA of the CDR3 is TGTGCCAGCAGTTACTCGGTAGCTTACTCCTACAATGAGCAGTTCTTC.

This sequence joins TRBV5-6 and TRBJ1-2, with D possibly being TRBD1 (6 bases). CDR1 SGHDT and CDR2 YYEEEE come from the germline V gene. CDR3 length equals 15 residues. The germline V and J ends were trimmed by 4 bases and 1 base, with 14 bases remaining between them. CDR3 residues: CASSLMMDSNYGYTF. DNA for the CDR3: TGTGCCAGCAGCCTTATGATGGACAGTAACTATGGCTACACCTTC.

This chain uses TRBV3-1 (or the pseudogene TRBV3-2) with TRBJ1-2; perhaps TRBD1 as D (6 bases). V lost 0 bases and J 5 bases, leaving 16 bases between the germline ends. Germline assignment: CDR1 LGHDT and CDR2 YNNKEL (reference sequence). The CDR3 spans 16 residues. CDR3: CASSQDKRTALYGYTF. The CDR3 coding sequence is TGTGCCAGCAGCCAAGACAAAAGGACAGCGCTTTATGGCTACACCTTC.

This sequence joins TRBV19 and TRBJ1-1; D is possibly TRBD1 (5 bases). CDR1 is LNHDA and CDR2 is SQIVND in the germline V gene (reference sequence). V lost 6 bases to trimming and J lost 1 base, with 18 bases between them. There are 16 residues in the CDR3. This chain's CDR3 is CASSWGLRGSNTEAFF. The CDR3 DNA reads TGTGCCAGTAGCTGGGGACTTAGGGGATCGAACACTGAAGCTTTCTTT.

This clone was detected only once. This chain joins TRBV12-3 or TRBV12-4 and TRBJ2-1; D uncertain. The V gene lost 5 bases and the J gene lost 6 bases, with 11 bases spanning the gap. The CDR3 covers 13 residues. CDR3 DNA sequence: TGTGCCAGCAGTGTATCCTTAGTCAATGAGCAGTTCTTC. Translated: CASSVSLVNEQFF.

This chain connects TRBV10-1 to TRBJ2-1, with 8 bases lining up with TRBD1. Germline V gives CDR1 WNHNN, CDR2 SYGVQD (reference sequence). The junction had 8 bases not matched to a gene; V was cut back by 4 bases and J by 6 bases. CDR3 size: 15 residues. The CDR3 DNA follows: TGCGCCAGCAGTGGGGGACAGGCTAACACCAATGAGCAGTTCTTC. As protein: CASSGGQANTNEQFF.

The CDR3 spells CASSPRTVEGETQYF. The CDR3 nucleotides are TGTGCCAGCAGCCCTCGGACAGTCGAGGGGGAGACCCAGTACTTC. This rearrangement joins TRBV9 to TRBJ2-5, with a tentative D call TRBD1 (6 bases). Germline V gene data show CDR1 as SGDLS and CDR2 as YYNGEE. The CDR3 has 15 amino acids. Trimming took 4 bases from V and 5 from J, leaving 18 bases between them.

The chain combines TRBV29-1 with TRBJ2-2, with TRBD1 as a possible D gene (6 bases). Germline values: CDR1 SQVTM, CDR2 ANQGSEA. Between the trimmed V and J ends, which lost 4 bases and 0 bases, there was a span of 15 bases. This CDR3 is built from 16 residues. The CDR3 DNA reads TGCAGCGTTGTGCTAGCAGGGGCCTCGAACACCGGGGAGCTGTTTTTT. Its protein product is CSVVLAGASNTGELFF.

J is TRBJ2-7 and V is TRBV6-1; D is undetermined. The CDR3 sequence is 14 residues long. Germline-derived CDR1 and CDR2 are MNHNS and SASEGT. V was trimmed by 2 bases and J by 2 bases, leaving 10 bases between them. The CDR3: CASSELYRAYEQYF. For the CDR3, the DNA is TGTGCCAGCAGTGAATTATACAGAGCCTACGAGCAGTACTTC.

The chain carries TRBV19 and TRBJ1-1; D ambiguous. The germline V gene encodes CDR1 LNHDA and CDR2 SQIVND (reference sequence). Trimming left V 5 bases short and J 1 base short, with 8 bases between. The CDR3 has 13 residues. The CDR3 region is CASSYSRNTEAFF. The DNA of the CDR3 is TGTGCCAGTAGTTACAGCAGGAACACTGAAGCTTTCTTT.

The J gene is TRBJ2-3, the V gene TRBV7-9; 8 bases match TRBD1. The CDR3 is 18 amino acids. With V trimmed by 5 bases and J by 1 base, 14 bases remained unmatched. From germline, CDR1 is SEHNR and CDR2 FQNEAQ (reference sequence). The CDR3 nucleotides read TGTGCCAGCAGCCCATCAGGAGGCAGGGGGCCTCGCACAGATACGCAGTATTTT. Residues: CASSPSGGRGPRTDTQYF.

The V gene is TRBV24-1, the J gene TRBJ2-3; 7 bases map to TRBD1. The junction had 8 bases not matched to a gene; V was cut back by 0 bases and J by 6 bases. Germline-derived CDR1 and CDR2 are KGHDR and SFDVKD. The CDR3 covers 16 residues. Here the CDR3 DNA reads TGTGCCACCAGTGATTTGCAACAGGGGCTGGGGGATACGCAGTATTTT. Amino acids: CATSDLQQGLGDTQYF.

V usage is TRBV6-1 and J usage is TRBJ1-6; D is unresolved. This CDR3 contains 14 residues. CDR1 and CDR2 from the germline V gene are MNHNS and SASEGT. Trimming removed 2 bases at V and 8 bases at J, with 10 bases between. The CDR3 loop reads CASSESGLDSPLHF. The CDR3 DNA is TGTGCCAGCAGTGAAAGCGGGTTGGATTCACCCCTCCACTTT.

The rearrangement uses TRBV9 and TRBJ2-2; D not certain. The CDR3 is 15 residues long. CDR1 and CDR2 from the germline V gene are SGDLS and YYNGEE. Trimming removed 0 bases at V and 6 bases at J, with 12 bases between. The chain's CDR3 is CASSVAADSAGELFF. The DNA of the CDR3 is TGTGCCAGCAGCGTAGCGGCAGACTCGGCCGGGGAGCTGTTTTTT.

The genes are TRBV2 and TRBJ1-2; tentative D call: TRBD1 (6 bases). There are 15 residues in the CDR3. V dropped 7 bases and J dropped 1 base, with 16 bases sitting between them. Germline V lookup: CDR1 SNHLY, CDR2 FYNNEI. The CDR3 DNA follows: TGTGCCAGCACCCTGAACAGGGTCAGTAACTATGGCTACACCTTC. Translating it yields CASTLNRVSNYGYTF.

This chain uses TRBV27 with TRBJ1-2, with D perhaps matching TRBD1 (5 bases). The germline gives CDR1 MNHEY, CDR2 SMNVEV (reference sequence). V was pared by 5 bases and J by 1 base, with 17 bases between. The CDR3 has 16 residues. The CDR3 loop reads CASSPLLQELNYGYTF. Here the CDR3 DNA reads TGTGCCAGCAGTCCTCTACTACAGGAACTTAACTATGGCTACACCTTC.

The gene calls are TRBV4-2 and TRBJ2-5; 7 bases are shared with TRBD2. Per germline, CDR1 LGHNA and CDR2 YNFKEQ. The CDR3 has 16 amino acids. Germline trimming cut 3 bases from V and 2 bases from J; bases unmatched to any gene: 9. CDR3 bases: TGTGCCAGCAGCCAGGCGACTAGCAGCGCGCAAGAGACCCAGTACTTC. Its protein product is CASSQATSSAQETQYF.